This is a list of T cell receptor beta chains from one sample in a study of cytomegalovirus exposure and HLA in healthy donors. Sequencing used immunoSEQ multiplex PCR; TCRdb keeps in-frame clones, though not all of them. The sample shows some 130,000 clones, roughly three fifths of them seen only once. The sequenced material came from PBMCs. All receptors derive from a man aged 40-55 years in good health and CMV-seropositive. CDR3s include the opening cysteine and the closing phenylalanine or tryptophan. The D gene is left open where the match is weak. Only part of the rows carry a size: once, few, many, or a class if the clone is expanded.

TRBD1	-	TRBJ1-5	TRBV2	CASSDTGGYVQPQHF	TGTGCCAGCAGCGATACAGGGGGCTATGTTCAGCCCCAGCATTTT
-	few	TRBJ2-2	TRBV7-3	CASSLSGVNTGELFF	TGTGCCAGCAGCTTGTCAGGGGTGAACACCGGGGAGCTGTTTTTT
TRBD1	few	TRBJ2-5	TRBV10-3	CAISESRDRRETQYF	TGTGCCATCAGTGAGAGTCGGGACAGACGGGAGACCCAGTACTTC
-	-	TRBJ1-1	TRBV18	CASSRSTEAFF	TGTGCCAGCTCGCGGAGCACTGAAGCTTTCTTT
TRBD2	-	TRBJ2-1	TRBV4-2	CASSRDYRRDEQFF	TGTGCCAGCAGCCGGGACTACCGTAGGGATGAGCAGTTCTTC
-	-	TRBJ2-2	TRBV19	CASSIYGGFNTGELFF	TGTGCCAGTAGTATATATGGGGGCTTCAACACCGGGGAGCTGTTTTTT
TRBD1	once	TRBJ1-2	TRBV4-1	CASSLGPGQPVYGYTF	TGCGCCAGCAGCCTAGGCCCGGGACAGCCCGTGTATGGCTACACCTTC
-	once	TRBJ1-4	TRBV6-6	CASSYSGRADEKLFF	TGTGCCAGCAGTTACTCTGGCAGGGCGGACGAAAAACTGTTTTTT
-	few	TRBJ2-3	TRBV7-2	CASSPRRGQYTDTQYF	TGTGCCAGCAGCCCCCGGAGAGGGCAGTACACAGATACGCAGTATTTT
TRBD1	-	TRBJ1-4	TRBV14	CASSQKTGGIDRNEKLFF	TGTGCCAGCAGCCAAAAGACAGGGGGTATCGATAGGAATGAAAAACTGTTTTTT
-	-	TRBJ2-2	TRBV29-1	CSGGMNTGELFF	TGCAGCGGAGGGATGAACACCGGGGAGCTGTTTTTT
-	-	TRBJ1-6	TRBV5-1	CASSLRQQANSPLHF	TGCGCCAGCAGCTTGCGGCAGCAGGCGAATTCACCCCTCCACTTT
-	once	TRBJ2-5	TRBV4-3	CASSQVAGNQETQYF	TGCGCCAGCAGCCAAGTGGCCGGGAACCAAGAGACCCAGTACTTC
TRBD1	-	TRBJ2-5	TRBV18	CASSQQGQGRVQETQYF	TGTGCCAGCTCACAGCAGGGACAGGGAAGGGTCCAAGAGACCCAGTACTTC
TRBD1	few	TRBJ1-2	TRBV9	CASSVAMTGVGYTF	TGTGCCAGCAGCGTAGCTATGACAGGGGTTGGCTACACCTTC
-	-	TRBJ2-7	TRBV4-1	CASSQTPQSGDYEQYF	TGCGCCAGCAGCCAGACCCCACAGTCCGGGGACTACGAGCAGTACTTC
-	-	TRBJ2-1	TRBV9	CASSVGSLGGEQFF	TGTGCCAGCAGCGTAGGGAGCCTCGGGGGTGAGCAGTTCTTC
-	-	TRBJ2-5	TRBV27	CASSLSREGSQTQYF	TGTGCCAGCAGTTTATCGCGGGAAGGGAGTCAGACCCAGTACTTC
TRBD1	few	TRBJ2-1	TRBV29-1	CSVEAGGSYNEQFF	TGCAGCGTTGAGGCAGGGGGCTCCTACAATGAGCAGTTCTTC
TRBD2	few	TRBJ2-2	TRBV7-2	CASSLEGLGPRELFF	TGTGCCAGCAGCTTAGAGGGACTAGGTCCCCGGGAGCTGTTTTTT
TRBD2	-	TRBJ2-2	TRBV19	CASSIAGTRPTGELFF	TGTGCCAGTAGTATAGCGGGGACTAGGCCCACCGGGGAGCTGTTTTTT
TRBD1	-	TRBJ1-4	TRBV11-2	CASSFQGVNEKLFF	TGTGCCAGCAGCTTCCAGGGGGTCAATGAAAAACTGTTTTTT
-	-	TRBJ1-6	TRBV7-9	CASSSTGGANSPLHF	TGTGCCAGCAGCTCCACAGGAGGGGCTAATTCACCCCTCCACTTT
-	-	TRBJ2-3	TRBV5-6	CASSFSPGGTDTQYF	TGTGCCAGCAGCTTTTCGCCAGGGGGCACAGATACGCAGTATTTT
-	few	TRBJ1-4	TRBV30	CAWRETTSREKLFF	TGTGCCTGGAGGGAAACGACAAGCCGAGAAAAACTGTTTTTT
-	few	TRBJ1-1	TRBV30	CASERGNEAFF	TGTGCCTCGGAGAGGGGGAACGAAGCTTTCTTT
TRBD2	-	TRBJ2-2	TRBV5-4	CASRQKGLAGGVGELFF	TGTGCCAGCAGACAAAAAGGACTAGCGGGAGGGGTCGGGGAGCTGTTTTTT
-	few	TRBJ2-5	TRBV7-9	CASSHPRAPQETQYF	TGTGCCAGCAGCCATCCTAGAGCACCCCAAGAGACCCAGTACTTC
-	few	TRBJ2-2	TRBV11-2	CASSFPVAGMNTGELFF	TGTGCCAGCAGCTTTCCCGTGGCGGGGATGAACACCGGGGAGCTGTTTTTT
TRBD1	few	TRBJ1-1	TRBV13	CASSPDRAGTEAFF	TGTGCCAGCAGCCCGGACAGGGCCGGAACTGAAGCTTTCTTT
-	-	TRBJ2-7	TRBV6-1	CASSDRRVEQYF	TGTGCCAGCAGTGATCGCAGGGTCGAGCAGTACTTC
-	-	TRBJ2-7	TRBV4-3	CASSPGTSEGYALHF	TGCGCCAGCAGCCCTGGGACTTCCGAGGGCTACGCTTTACACTTC
TRBD1	-	TRBJ2-7	TRBV18	CASSPDRALEQYF	TGTGCCAGCTCACCAGACAGGGCTCTCGAGCAGTACTTC
-	-	TRBJ2-3	TRBV10-1	CASSESSGVKMLDTQYF	TGCGCCAGCAGTGAGTCTTCAGGGGTTAAGATGTTGGATACGCAGTATTTT
TRBD2	-	TRBJ2-7	TRBV9	CASSGLAGSFYEQYF	TGTGCCAGCAGCGGACTAGCGGGGAGCTTCTACGAGCAGTACTTC
TRBD2	-	TRBJ2-7	TRBV25-1	CASSELGGGPPYEQYF	TGTGCCAGCAGTGAATTGGGGGGAGGGCCTCCCTACGAGCAGTACTTC
-	few	TRBJ2-7	TRBV7-5	CARSSVPYEQYF	TGTGCCAGAAGCTCAGTCCCCTACGAGCAGTACTTC
TRBD2	-	TRBJ2-3	TRBV15	CATSRDVLDPRLAGTDTQYF	TGTGCCACCAGCAGAGATGTACTTGACCCAAGACTAGCGGGCACAGATACGCAGTATTTT
-	few	TRBJ1-1	TRBV19	CASSILWTENTEAFF	TGTGCCAGTAGTATCCTATGGACAGAAAACACTGAAGCTTTCTTT
TRBD1	once	TRBJ1-6	TRBV27	CASSRDSENSPLHF	TGTGCCAGCAGTAGGGACAGCGAAAATTCACCCCTCCACTTT
-	-	TRBJ2-7	TRBV19	CASSSRVWGEQYF	TGTGCCAGTAGTAGCAGGGTTTGGGGCGAGCAGTACTTC
-	-	TRBJ2-7	TRBV2	CASRTWTYEQYF	TGTGCCAGCCGCACCTGGACTTACGAGCAGTACTTC
TRBD2	-	TRBJ2-2	TRBV7-2	CASSSLAGLNTGELFF	TGTGCCAGCAGCTCTCTAGCGGGATTGAACACCGGGGAGCTGTTTTTT
TRBD1	-	TRBJ2-1	TRBV19	CASRYRDRVINEQFF	TGTGCCAGTAGATACCGGGACAGGGTCATTAATGAGCAGTTCTTC
TRBD2	-	TRBJ2-7	TRBV5-4	CASSPWSGSVYEQYF	TGTGCCAGCAGCCCATGGAGCGGGAGCGTCTACGAGCAGTACTTC
-	-	TRBJ1-1	TRBV9	CASSVGGSDTEAFF	TGTGCCAGCAGCGTAGGAGGTTCGGACACTGAAGCTTTCTTT
-	-	TRBJ1-3	TRBV7-9	CASSSTMGYTIYF	TGTGCCAGCAGCTCGACTATGGGATACACCATATATTTT
-	few	TRBJ1-6	TRBV5-1	CASSGGQTDSPLHF	TGCGCCAGCAGTGGTGGACAGACAGATTCACCCCTCCACTTT
-	-	TRBJ1-2	TRBV5-1	CASSFNRDTSNYGYTF	TGCGCCAGCAGCTTCAACCGGGACACCTCTAACTATGGCTACACCTTC
TRBD1	-	TRBJ2-3	TRBV11-1	CASSPQGVWANTDTQYF	TGTGCCAGCAGCCCACAGGGGGTGTGGGCTAACACAGATACGCAGTATTTT
TRBD1	few	TRBJ2-2	TRBV25-1	CASMGQLNTGELFF	TGTGCCAGCATGGGACAGCTTAACACCGGGGAGCTGTTTTTT
TRBD2	-	TRBJ2-5	TRBV9	CASSESLAGTQETQYF	TGTGCCAGCAGCGAATCCCTAGCGGGGACCCAAGAGACCCAGTACTTC
TRBD1	-	TRBJ1-6	TRBV27	CASSVDRGVSPLHF	TGTGCCAGCAGCGTCGACAGGGGTGTTTCACCCCTCCACTTT
-	-	TRBJ2-3	TRBV4-3	CASSQDGESTDTQYF	TGCGCCAGCAGCCAAGATGGGGAGTCCACAGATACGCAGTATTTT
-	-	TRBJ1-5	TRBV6-1	CASSDSLGLGAQHF	TGTGCCAGCAGTGACTCTTTGGGCCTAGGGGCCCAGCATTTT
TRBD1	few	TRBJ1-2	TRBV19	CASTPDREWGYTF	TGTGCCAGTACCCCGGACAGGGAGTGGGGCTACACCTTC
-	-	TRBJ2-1	TRBV21-1	CASSKLTGMNEQFF	TGTGCCAGCAGCAAACTGACAGGCATGAATGAGCAGTTCTTC
-	-	TRBJ2-2	TRBV21-1	CASSQTEGASNTGELFF	TGTGCCAGCAGTCAAACGGAAGGGGCCTCGAACACCGGGGAGCTGTTTTTT
-	-	TRBJ1-6	TRBV28	CASSFPSSYNSPLHF	TGTGCCAGCAGTTTCCCGAGCTCCTATAATTCACCCCTCCACTTT